This record looks at one TCR beta chain sequence and its context. The antigen is not known. Germline and junction disagree at one end, which may indicate a read error. Cells sorted as Tregs were CD4+, CD25+ and CD127-/low. General study points: The TCR gene usage of tumor memory CD4+ T cells clustered together with blood and lymph node memory CD4+ cells and with lymph node naive CD4+ cells. Larger-cohort validation covered only one TCR beta V-J rearrangement. Tumor Tregs overlapped most with tumor, then blood, naive CD4+ cells.

Germline V gene data show CDR1 as SNHLY and CDR2 as FYNNEI. The CDR3 has 14 amino acids. After constant-region reverse-primer amplification, full-length variable regions underwent semi-nested PCR with Nested Universal Primer A. MiXCR, applied by TCRdb to the 5' RACE reads, yields one record per CDR3 protein. The table records approximately 50,000 distinct CDR3 sequences, roughly 20% of them present only once. This receptor was identified in a female donor with breast cancer. V gene TRBV2 combines with J gene TRBJ2-5, with a possible D match to TRBD2 (5 bases). The sequencing sample was made of tumor-infiltrating Tregs sorted from the breast tumor. The CDR3 loop reads CACRPSGFQETQYF. DNA of the CDR3: TGTGCCTGCAGACCGTCGGGGTTTCAAGAGACCCAGTACTTC.